This passage covers 16 T cell receptor beta chains from one sample sequenced in a study of PD-L1 blockade in urothelial cancer. Time point of the sample: peripheral blood 6 weeks after treatment start. The table came from immunoSEQ multiplex PCR; TCRdb's copy has only in-frame clones and leaves some out. The table has roughly 50,000 clones, roughly 80% seen once. Sequenced material: PBMCs, taken around atezolizumab (anti-PD-L1) treatment. These receptors originate from a man between 65 and 85 years old with urothelial cancer.

The J gene is TRBJ1-5, the V gene TRBV19, with no clear D. CDR1 is LNHDA and CDR2 is SQIVND in the germline V gene (reference sequence). Trimming left V 1 base short and J 6 bases short, with 16 bases between. The CDR3 consists of 16 residues. Written as DNA, the CDR3 is TGTGCCAGTAGTATAGTCTGGAGGGCCGTAGGTCAGCCCCAGCATTTT. This sequence encodes CASSIVWRAVGQPQHF. Variable domain in full (rest from reference TRBV19 and TRBJ1-5): DGGITQSPKYLFRKEGQNVTLSCEQNLNHDAMYWYRQDPGQGLRLIYYSQIVNDFQKGDIAEGYSVSREKKESFPLTVTSAQKNPTAFYLCASSIVWRAVGQPQHFGDGTRLSIL.

The chain recombines TRBV27 with TRBJ2-6; D might be TRBD2 (6 bases). The CDR3 length is 15 residues. The germline V gene has CDR1 MNHEY and CDR2 SMNVEV (reference sequence). V shed 2 bases and J shed 4 bases, with 9 bases lying between them. Here the CDR3 reads CASSLAGKGANVLTF. CDR3 DNA sequence: TGTGCCAGCAGTTTAGCGGGGAAGGGGGCCAACGTCCTGACTTTC. The whole variable domain, remainder taken from reference TRBV27 and TRBJ2-6, is EAQVTQNPRYLITVTGKKLTVTCSQNMNHEYMSWYRQDPGLGLRQIYYSMNVEVTDKGDVPEGYKVSRKEKRNFPLILESPSPNQTSLYFCASSLAGKGANVLTFGAGSRLTVL.

The V call is TRBV28, the J call TRBJ2-3; 9 bases match TRBD1. Germline V gene lookup returns CDR1 MDHEN and CDR2 SYDVKM. V shed 4 bases, J shed 1 base, and the junction held 9 bases outside the gene matches. The CDR3 contains 17 residues. The CDR3 nucleotides are TGTGCCAGCAGTTCCGGGACAGGGTCAAGGGGCACAGATACGCAGTATTTT. Translating it yields CASSSGTGSRGTDTQYF.

This clone was recorded a few times. The CDR3 nucleotides are TGTGCCAGCCTACGAGTGGACAGCCCGACTCATGGCTACACCTTC. This translates into CASLRVDSPTHGYTF. The rearrangement links TRBV2 to TRBJ1-2; possibly TRBD1 for D (6 bases). The CDR3 length is 15 residues. Germline V gives CDR1 SNHLY, CDR2 FYNNEI. V was shortened by 8 bases and J by 6 bases, with 22 bases between the two germline ends.

This clone was observed a handful of times. The J gene is TRBJ1-5, the V gene TRBV19; D might be TRBD1 (6 bases). In germline, CDR1 is LNHDA, CDR2 SQIVND (reference sequence). Trimming took 6 bases from V and 4 from J, leaving 16 bases between them. The CDR3 consists of 15 residues. This CDR3 is CASRPVGGPNQPQHF. The CDR3 region has the DNA TGTGCCAGTAGACCGGTCGGGGGGCCAAATCAGCCCCAGCATTTT.

The chain combines TRBV19 with TRBJ2-7; 7 nucleotides align to TRBD1. V lost 5 bases and J lost 1; bases outside the gene matches: 11. Germline V lookup: CDR1 LNHDA, CDR2 SQIVND (reference sequence). The CDR3 runs 16 residues. DNA for the CDR3: TGTGCCAGTAGTTCTAACCCGGGACAGCCGTCCTACGAGCAGTACTTC. Translating it yields CASSSNPGQPSYEQYF.

This rearrangement joins TRBV9 to TRBJ2-7; TRBD2 matches 13 bases. Germline V lookup: CDR1 SGDLS, CDR2 YYNGEE. After removal of 3 bases from V and 6 bases from J, the junction contained 18 bases not matched to a gene. The CDR3 extends over 19 amino acids. The CDR3 nucleotides are TGTGCCAGCAGCGCCTACTTATTATCCGGGACTAGCGGGATGGGCGAGCAGTACTTC. This codes for CASSAYLLSGTSGMGEQYF.

This clone was counted a few times. This chain uses TRBV19 with TRBJ2-7; 7 nucleotides match TRBD2. Germline-derived CDR1 and CDR2 are LNHDA and SQIVND (reference sequence). The CDR3 consists of 12 residues. With V trimmed by 4 bases and J by 6 bases, 3 bases remained unmatched. The CDR3 DNA sequence: TGTGCCAGTAGTAGAGGGGAGGGCGAGCAGTACTTC. Translating gives CASSRGEGEQYF.

A word on this clone: One end of the junction fails to match germline, which may point to a read error. V and J are TRBV28 and TRBJ1-4; D call uncertain. The CDR3 sequence is 14 residues long. Germline CDR1 reads MDHEN; CDR2 reads SYDVKM. The DNA for the CDR3 is TGTGCCAGCAATTTAATGCTTCAGAGGGAAAAACTGTTTTTT. Translated, it gives CASNLMLQREKLFF. The entire variable domain, with the rest obtained from reference TRBV28 and TRBJ1-4, is as follows: DVKVTQSSRYLVKRTGEKVFLECVQDMDHENMFWYRQDPGLGLRLIYFSYDVKMKEKGDIPEGYSVSREKKERFSLILESASTNQTSMYLCASNLMLQREKLFFGSGTQLSVL.

The chain uses TRBV2 and TRBJ1-4, with D hard to call. The germline V and J ends were trimmed by 6 bases and 3 bases, with 11 bases remaining between them. CDR1 and CDR2 from the germline V gene are SNHLY and FYNNEI. The CDR3 length is 14 residues. CDR3 loop: CASRKVAANEKLFF. CDR3 nucleotides: TGTGCCAGCAGGAAAGTTGCGGCTAATGAAAAACTGTTTTTT.

The J gene is TRBJ2-1, the V gene TRBV7-9; 8 positions match TRBD2. The CDR3 contains 13 residues. V shed 3 bases, J shed 8 bases, and the junction held 3 bases outside the gene matches. Germline CDR1 reads SEHNR; CDR2 reads FQNEAQ (reference sequence). The CDR3, as DNA: TGTGCCAGCAGCTTTGAAGCGGGAGATGAGCAGTTCTTC. This translates into CASSFEAGDEQFF.

This clone was seen once. The rearrangement links TRBV30 to TRBJ2-1, with a weak D call TRBD2 (6 bases). This CDR3 contains 13 residues. The V end was cut by 6 bases, the J end by 9 bases, with 18 bases between. Germline assignment: CDR1 GTSNPN and CDR2 SVGIG (reference sequence). Here the CDR3 reads CACSRMGGGEQFF. The DNA for the CDR3 is TGTGCCTGTTCTCGAATGGGGGGTGGTGAGCAGTTCTTC.

This chain joins TRBV5-1 and TRBJ2-3; 11 bases fit TRBD2. The CDR3 is 19 amino acids. V shed 0 bases, J shed 0 bases, and the junction held 9 bases outside the gene matches. The germline gives CDR1 SGHRS, CDR2 YFSETQ. The CDR3 DNA is TGCGCCAGCAGCTTGGGGTGGGGGACTAGCGGAACTAGCACAGATACGCAGTATTTT. Its translation: CASSLGWGTSGTSTDTQYF.

V is TRBV4-2 and J is TRBJ2-2; TRBD2 agrees at 8 bases. The junction had 17 bases not matched to a gene; V was cut back by 2 bases and J by 3 bases. This CDR3 is built from 20 residues. Germline V gene data show CDR1 as LGHNA and CDR2 as YNFKEQ. CDR3 region: CASSQLYRVTGREDTGELFF. CDR3 nucleotides: TGTGCCAGCAGCCAACTGTACAGGGTAACGGGGCGGGAGGACACCGGGGAGCTGTTTTTT.

This clone has a handful of counts. The V and J genes are TRBV29-1 and TRBJ2-3; 7 bases line up with TRBD2. The V segment lost 4 bases and the J segment 4 bases; nucleotides outside the gene matches: 14. There are 16 residues in the CDR3. CDR1 and CDR2 from the germline V gene are SQVTM and ANQGSEA. Written as DNA, the CDR3 is TGCAGCGTTGGTGGGTCAGTCGCGGGAGTATCAGATACGCAGTATTTT. Its translation is CSVGGSVAGVSDTQYF.

This rearrangement joins TRBV7-9 to TRBJ2-3, with 9 nucleotides matching TRBD2. The CDR3 covers 15 residues. Germline V lookup: CDR1 SEHNR, CDR2 FQNEAQ (reference sequence). Unmatched junction bases numbered 7, after V lost 1 base and J lost 8 bases. The CDR3 region has the DNA TGTGCCAGCAGCTTAGGGGGTAGCGGGAGTGTTACGCAGTATTTT. This encodes CASSLGGSGSVTQYF.